The 7 T cell receptor beta chains reported below all come from one sample, sequenced in a study of cytomegalovirus exposure and HLA in healthy donors. 13 Jbeta primers and 60 Vbeta primers were used for the PCR. Profiled with immunoSEQ multiplex PCR; TCRdb holds only in-frame clones, not every one. Of more than 70,000 clones in the sample, around 70% are singletons; the top ten hold 7.5% to 8%. Sequencing was done on a sample of PBMCs. The receptors shown here come from a man aged 35 to 55 in good health and CMV-seropositive.

V is TRBV9 and J is TRBJ2-3; TRBD2 aligns across 11 bases. Germline CDR1 SGDLS, CDR2 YYNGEE. This CDR3 is 14 amino acids long. J lost 6 bases, V lost 4 bases, and 4 bases had no gene match. The CDR3 nucleotides read TGTGCCAGCAGCATTAGCGGGAGGGGGGATACGCAGTATTTT. This codes for CASSISGRGDTQYF.

This rearrangement joins TRBV28 to TRBJ1-1; tentative D call: TRBD1 (5 bases). Germline loops: CDR1 MDHEN, CDR2 SYDVKM. V was shortened by 7 bases and J by 1 base, with 13 bases between the two germline ends. The CDR3 has 14 amino acids. The CDR3 loop reads CASILFGGNTEAFF. The CDR3 DNA reads as TGTGCCAGCATCCTATTCGGGGGGAACACTGAAGCTTTCTTT.

The chain has TRBV7-2 and TRBJ1-5; no reliable D call. Germline CDR1 is SGHTA and CDR2 is FQGNSA. The V end lost 0 bases, the J end lost 5 bases, and 11 bases lay between the germline ends. This CDR3 region has 15 residues. The CDR3 DNA follows: TGTGCCAGCAGCTTAGCCCCGGCGGTAGATCAGCCCCAGCATTTT. It translates to CASSLAPAVDQPQHF.

The sample holds a few counts of this clone. The V and J genes are TRBV4-3 and TRBJ1-1; no clear D. Trimming pared 4 bases from V and 2 bases from J, leaving 8 bases between. Germline CDR1 LGHNA, CDR2 YSLEER. This CDR3 spans 13 amino acids. CDR3 bases: TGCGCCAGCAGCCCCTCAGGAAACACTGAAGCTTTCTTT. Amino acid sequence: CASSPSGNTEAFF.

This clone was found once. The J gene is TRBJ2-3, the V gene TRBV11-3, with D possibly being TRBD2 (5 bases). Deletions cut 6 bases from V and 1 base from J, with 8 bases between. From germline, CDR1 is SGHNT and CDR2 YENEEA. CDR3 length equals 13 residues. The CDR3, as DNA: TGTGCCAGCAGTTTGGGAGGCACAGATACGCAGTATTTT. Encoded protein: CASSLGGTDTQYF.

This rearrangement joins TRBV29-1 to TRBJ2-7, with 7 bases lining up with TRBD2. CDR3 size: 16 residues. V dropped 4 bases and J dropped 2; count of bases not matched to a gene: 14. Looked up from germline, CDR1 is SQVTM and CDR2 is ANQGSEA. The CDR3 here is CSVGRGRDFLTYEQYF. The CDR3 DNA reads TGCAGCGTTGGGCGAGGGAGGGATTTCCTAACCTACGAGCAGTACTTC.

This clone was recorded only once. This sequence joins TRBV5-1 and TRBJ1-1; a possible D gene is TRBD1 (6 bases). The germline V and J ends were trimmed by 4 bases and 3 bases, with 16 bases remaining between them. The CDR3 is 15 amino acids. From germline, CDR1 is SGHRS and CDR2 YFSETQ. CDR3 DNA sequence: TGCGCCAGCAGCAGAGGGGACATATTGGACACTGAAGCTTTCTTT. As protein: CASSRGDILDTEAFF.